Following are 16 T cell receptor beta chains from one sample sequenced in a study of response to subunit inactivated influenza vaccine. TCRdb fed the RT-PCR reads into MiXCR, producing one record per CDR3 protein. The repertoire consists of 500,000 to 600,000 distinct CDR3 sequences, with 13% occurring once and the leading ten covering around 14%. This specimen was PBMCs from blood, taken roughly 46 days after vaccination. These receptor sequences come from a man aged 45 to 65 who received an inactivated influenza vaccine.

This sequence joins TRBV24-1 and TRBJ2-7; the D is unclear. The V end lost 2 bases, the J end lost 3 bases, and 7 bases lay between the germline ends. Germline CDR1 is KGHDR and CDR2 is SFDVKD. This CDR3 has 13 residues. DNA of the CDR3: TGTGCCACCAGTGATTGGAAGGGCTACGAGCAGTACTTC. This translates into CATSDWKGYEQYF.

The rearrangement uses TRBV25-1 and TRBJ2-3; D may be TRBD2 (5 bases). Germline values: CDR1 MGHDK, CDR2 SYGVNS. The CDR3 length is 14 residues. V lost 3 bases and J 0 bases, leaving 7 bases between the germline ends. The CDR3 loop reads CASSDRGSTDTQYF. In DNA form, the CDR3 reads TGTGCCAGCAGTGACAGAGGGAGCACAGATACGCAGTATTTT.

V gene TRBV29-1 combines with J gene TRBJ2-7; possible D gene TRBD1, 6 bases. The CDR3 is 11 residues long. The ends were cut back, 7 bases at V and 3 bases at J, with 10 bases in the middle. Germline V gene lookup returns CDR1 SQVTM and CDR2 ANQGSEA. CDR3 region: CSGRTVYEQYF. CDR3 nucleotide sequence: TGCAGCGGCAGGACAGTCTACGAGCAGTACTTC.

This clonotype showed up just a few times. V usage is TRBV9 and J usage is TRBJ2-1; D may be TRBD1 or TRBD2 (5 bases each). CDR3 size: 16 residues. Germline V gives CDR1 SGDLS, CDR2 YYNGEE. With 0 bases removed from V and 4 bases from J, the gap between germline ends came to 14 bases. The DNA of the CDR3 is TGTGCCAGCAGCGTAGCTCCGGGGACCCAGTACAATGAGCAGTTCTTC. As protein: CASSVAPGTQYNEQFF.

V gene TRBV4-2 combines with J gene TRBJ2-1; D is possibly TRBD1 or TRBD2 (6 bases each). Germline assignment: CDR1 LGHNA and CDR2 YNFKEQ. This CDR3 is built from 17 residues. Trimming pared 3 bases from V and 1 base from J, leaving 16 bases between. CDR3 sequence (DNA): TGTGCCAGCAGCCAGAATAAGGGGGACTTGTCCTACAATGAGCAGTTCTTC. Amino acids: CASSQNKGDLSYNEQFF.

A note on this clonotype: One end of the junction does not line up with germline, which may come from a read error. The CDR3 sequence: CASTEGLEPQHF. As DNA, the CDR3 is TGCGCCAGCACTGAGGGGCTGGAGCCCCAGCATTTT. This sequence joins TRBV10-2 and TRBJ1-5; D possibly corresponds to TRBD1 (5 bases). This CDR3 is built from 12 residues. Germline CDR1 is WSHSY and CDR2 is SAAADI.

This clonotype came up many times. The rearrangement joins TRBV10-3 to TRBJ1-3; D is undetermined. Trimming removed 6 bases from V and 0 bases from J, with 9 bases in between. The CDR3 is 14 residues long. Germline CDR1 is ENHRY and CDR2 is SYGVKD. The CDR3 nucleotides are TGTGCCATCAGGGTGTCATCCTCTGGAAACACCATATATTTT. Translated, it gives CAIRVSSSGNTIYF.

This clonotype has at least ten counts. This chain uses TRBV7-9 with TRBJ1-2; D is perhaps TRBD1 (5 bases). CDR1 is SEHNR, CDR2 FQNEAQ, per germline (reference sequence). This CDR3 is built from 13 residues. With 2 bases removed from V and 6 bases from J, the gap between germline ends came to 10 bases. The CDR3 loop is CASSLMGRHGYTF. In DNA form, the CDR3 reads TGTGCCAGCAGCTTAATGGGGCGACATGGCTACACCTTC. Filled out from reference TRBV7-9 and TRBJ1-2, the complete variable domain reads DTGVSQNPRHKITKRGQNVTFRCDPISEHNRLYWYRQTLGQGPEFLTYFQNEAQLEKSRLLSDRFSAERPKGSFSTLEIQRTEQGDSAMYLCASSLMGRHGYTFGSGTRLTVV.

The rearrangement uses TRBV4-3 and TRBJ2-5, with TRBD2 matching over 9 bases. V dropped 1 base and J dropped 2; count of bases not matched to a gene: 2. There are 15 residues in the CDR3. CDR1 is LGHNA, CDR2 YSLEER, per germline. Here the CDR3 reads CASSQGLAGQETQYF. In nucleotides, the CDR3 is TGCGCCAGCAGCCAAGGGCTAGCGGGACAAGAGACCCAGTACTTC.

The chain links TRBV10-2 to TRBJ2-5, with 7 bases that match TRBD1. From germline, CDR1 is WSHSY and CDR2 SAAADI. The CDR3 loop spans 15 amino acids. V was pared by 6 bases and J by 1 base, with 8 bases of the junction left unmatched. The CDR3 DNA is TGCGCCAGCAGGGATGGGACAGCCCTCCAAGAGACCCAGTACTTC. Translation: CASRDGTALQETQYF.

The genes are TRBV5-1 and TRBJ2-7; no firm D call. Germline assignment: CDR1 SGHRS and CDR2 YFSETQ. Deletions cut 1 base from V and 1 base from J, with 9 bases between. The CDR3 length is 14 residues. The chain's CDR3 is CASSLRAESYEQYF. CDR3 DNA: TGCGCCAGCAGCTTGCGAGCAGAATCCTACGAGCAGTACTTC.

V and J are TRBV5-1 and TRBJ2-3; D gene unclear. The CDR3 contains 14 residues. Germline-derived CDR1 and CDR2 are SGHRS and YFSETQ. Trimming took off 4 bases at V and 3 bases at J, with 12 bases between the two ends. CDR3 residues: CASSRSEVTDTQYF. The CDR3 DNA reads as TGCGCCAGCAGCCGGAGCGAGGTGACAGATACGCAGTATTTT.

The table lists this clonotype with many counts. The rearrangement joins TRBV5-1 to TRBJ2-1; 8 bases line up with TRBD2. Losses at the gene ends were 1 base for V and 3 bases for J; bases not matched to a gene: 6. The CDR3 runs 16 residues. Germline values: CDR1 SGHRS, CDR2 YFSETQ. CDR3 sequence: CASSLTIGGVYNEQFF. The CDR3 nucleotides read TGCGCCAGCAGCTTGACGATCGGGGGGGTCTACAATGAGCAGTTCTTC. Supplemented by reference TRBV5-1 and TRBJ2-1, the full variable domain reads KAGVTQTPRYLIKTRGQQVTLSCSPISGHRSVSWYQQTPGQGLQFLFEYFSETQRNKGNFPGRFSGRQFSNSRSEMNVSTLELGDSALYLCASSLTIGGVYNEQFFGPGTRLTVL.

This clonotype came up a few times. The CDR3 sequence is CASSLAGQNEQFF. The DNA for the CDR3 is TGCGCCAGCAGCTTGGCGGGACAAAATGAGCAGTTCTTC. The chain uses TRBV5-1 and TRBJ2-1; D possibly corresponds to TRBD1 (6 bases). Looked up from germline, CDR1 is SGHRS and CDR2 is YFSETQ. Trimming took off 0 bases at V and 7 bases at J, with 8 bases between the two ends. The CDR3 is 13 residues long.

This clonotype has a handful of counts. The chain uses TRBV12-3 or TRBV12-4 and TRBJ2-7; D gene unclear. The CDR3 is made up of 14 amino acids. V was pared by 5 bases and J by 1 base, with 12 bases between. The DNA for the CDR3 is TGTGCCAGCAGTCCCTCCGATCGGTCCTACGAGCAGTACTTC. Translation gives CASSPSDRSYEQYF.

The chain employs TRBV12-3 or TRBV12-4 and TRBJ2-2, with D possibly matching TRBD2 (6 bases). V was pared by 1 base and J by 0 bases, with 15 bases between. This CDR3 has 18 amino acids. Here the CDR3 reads CASSLVPRREANTGELFF. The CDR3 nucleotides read TGTGCCAGCAGTTTAGTCCCTCGCAGGGAGGCGAACACCGGGGAGCTGTTTTTT.